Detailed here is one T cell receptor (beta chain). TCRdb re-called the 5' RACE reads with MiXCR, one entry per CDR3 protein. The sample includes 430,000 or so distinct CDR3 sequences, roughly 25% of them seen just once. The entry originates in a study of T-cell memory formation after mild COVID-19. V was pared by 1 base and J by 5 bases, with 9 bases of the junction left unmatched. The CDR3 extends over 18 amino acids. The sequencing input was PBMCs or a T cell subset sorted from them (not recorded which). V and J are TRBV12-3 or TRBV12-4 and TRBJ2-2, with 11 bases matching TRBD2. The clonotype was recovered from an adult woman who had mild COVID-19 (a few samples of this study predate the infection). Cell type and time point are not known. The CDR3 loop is CASSLVGSGGASTGELFF. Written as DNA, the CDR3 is TGTGCCAGCAGTTTAGTGGGTAGCGGGGGGGCTTCTACCGGGGAGCTGTTTTTT.